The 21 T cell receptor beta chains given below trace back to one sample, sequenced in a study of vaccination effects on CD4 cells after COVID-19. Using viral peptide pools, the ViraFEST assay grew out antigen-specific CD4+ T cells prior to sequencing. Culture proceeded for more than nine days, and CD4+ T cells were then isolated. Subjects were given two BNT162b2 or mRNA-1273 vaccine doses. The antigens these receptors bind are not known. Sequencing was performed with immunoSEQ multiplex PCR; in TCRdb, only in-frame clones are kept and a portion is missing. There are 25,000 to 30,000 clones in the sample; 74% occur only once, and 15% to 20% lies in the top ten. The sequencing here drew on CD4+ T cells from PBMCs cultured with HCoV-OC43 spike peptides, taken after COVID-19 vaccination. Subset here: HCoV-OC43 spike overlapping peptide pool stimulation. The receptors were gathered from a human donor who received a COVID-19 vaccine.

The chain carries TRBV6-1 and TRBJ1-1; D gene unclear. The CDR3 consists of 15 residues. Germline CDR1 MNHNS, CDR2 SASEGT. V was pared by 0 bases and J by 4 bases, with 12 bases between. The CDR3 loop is CASSEAWQGSTEAFF. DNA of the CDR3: TGTGCCAGCAGTGAAGCTTGGCAAGGGAGCACTGAAGCTTTCTTT.

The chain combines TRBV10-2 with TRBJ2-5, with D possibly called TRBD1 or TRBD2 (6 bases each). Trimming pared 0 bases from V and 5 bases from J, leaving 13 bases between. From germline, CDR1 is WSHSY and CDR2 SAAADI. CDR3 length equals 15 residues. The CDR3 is CASSESRGPGETQYF. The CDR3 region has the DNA TGCGCCAGCAGTGAGTCCCGGGGGCCTGGGGAGACCCAGTACTTC.

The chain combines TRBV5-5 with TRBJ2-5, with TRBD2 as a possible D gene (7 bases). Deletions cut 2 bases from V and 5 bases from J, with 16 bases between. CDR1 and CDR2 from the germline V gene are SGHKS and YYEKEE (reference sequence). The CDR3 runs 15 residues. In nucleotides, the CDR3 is TGTGCCAGCAGCTTTACGGGGGGCTCGGTGGAGACCCAGTACTTC. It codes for CASSFTGGSVETQYF.

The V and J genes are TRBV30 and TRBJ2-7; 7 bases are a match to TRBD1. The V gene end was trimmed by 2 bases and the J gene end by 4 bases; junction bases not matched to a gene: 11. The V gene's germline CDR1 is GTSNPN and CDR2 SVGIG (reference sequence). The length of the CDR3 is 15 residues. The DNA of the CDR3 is TGTGCCTGGAGTTTTAAACAGGGGATGGAGTACGAGCAGTACTTC. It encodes CAWSFKQGMEYEQYF.

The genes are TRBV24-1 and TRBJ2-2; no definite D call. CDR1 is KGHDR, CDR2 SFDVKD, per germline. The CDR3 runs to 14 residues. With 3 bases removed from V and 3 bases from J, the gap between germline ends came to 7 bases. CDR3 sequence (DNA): TGTGCCACCAGTGATGAGACCGACACCGGGGAGCTGTTTTTT. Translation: CATSDETDTGELFF.

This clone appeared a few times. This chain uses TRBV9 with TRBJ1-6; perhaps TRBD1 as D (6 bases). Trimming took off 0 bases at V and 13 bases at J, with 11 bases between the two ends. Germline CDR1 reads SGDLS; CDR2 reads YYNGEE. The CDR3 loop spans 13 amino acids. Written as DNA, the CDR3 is TGTGCCAGCAGCGTAGATTGGGGGCACCCCCTCCACTTT. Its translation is CASSVDWGHPLHF. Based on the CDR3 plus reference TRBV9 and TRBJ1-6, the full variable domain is DSGVTQTPKHLITATGQRVTLRCSPRSGDLSVYWYQQSLDQGLQFLIQYYNGEERAKGNILERFSAQQFPDLHSELNLSSLELGDSALYFCASSVDWGHPLHFGNGTRLTVT.

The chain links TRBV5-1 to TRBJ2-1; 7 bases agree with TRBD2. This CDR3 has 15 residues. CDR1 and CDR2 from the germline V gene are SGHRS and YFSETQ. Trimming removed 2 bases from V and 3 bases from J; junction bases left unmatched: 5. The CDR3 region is CASSFGLDGYNEQFF. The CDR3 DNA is TGCGCCAGCAGCTTCGGACTAGACGGCTACAATGAGCAGTTCTTC.

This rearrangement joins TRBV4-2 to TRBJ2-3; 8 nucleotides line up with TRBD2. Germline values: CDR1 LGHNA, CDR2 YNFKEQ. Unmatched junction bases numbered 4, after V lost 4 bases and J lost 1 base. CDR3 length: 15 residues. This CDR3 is CASSPPGLGTDTQYF. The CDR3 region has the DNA TGTGCCAGCAGCCCTCCGGGACTAGGCACAGATACGCAGTATTTT.

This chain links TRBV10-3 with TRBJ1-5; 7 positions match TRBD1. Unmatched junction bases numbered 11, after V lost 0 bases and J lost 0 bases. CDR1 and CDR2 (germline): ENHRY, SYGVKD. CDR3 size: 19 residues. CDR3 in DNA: TGTGCCATCAGTGAGTCAGAGGGGGCAGGGGTTGGTAGCAATCAGCCCCAGCATTTT. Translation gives CAISESEGAGVGSNQPQHF.

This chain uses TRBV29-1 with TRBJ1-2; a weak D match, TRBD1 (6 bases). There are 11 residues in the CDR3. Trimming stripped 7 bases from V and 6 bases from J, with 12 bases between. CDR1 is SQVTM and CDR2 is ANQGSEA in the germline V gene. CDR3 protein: CSALGGDGYTF. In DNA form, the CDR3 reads TGCAGCGCTTTGGGGGGCGATGGCTACACCTTC.

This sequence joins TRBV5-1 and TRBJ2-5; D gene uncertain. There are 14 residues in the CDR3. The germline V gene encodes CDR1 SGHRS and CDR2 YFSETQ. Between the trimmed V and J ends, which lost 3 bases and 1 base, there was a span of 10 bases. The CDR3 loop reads CASSSDGFQETQYF. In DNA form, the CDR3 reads TGCGCCAGCAGCTCGGATGGGTTCCAAGAGACCCAGTACTTC.

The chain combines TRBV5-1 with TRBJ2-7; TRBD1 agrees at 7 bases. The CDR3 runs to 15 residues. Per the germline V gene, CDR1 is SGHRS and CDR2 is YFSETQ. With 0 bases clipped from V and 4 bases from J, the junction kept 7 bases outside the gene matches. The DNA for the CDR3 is TGCGCCAGCAGCTTGGCCGAAGGGGGCGGTTACGAGCAGTACTTC. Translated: CASSLAEGGGYEQYF.

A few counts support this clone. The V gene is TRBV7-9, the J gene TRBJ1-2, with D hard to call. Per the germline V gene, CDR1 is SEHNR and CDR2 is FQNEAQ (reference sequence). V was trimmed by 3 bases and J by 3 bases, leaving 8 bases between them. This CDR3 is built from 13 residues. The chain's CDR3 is CASSFPSDYGYTF. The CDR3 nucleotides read TGTGCCAGCAGCTTTCCATCCGACTATGGCTACACCTTC.

CDR3 coding DNA: TGTGCCAGCAACCGGGGGTTGGTCGGGGAGCTGTTTTTT. Its protein is CASNRGLVGELFF. The chain combines TRBV3-1 (or the pseudogene TRBV3-2) with TRBJ2-2; maybe TRBD2 (6 bases). This CDR3 spans 13 amino acids. CDR1 and CDR2 (germline): LGHDT, YNNKEL (reference sequence). The V end was cut by 7 bases, the J end by 7 bases, with 13 bases between.

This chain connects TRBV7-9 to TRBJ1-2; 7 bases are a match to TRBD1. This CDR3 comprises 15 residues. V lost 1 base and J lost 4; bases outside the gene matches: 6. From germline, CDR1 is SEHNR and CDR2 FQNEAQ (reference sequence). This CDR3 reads CASSLELGTAYGYTF. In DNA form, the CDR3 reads TGTGCCAGCAGCTTAGAACTCGGGACAGCCTATGGCTACACCTTC.

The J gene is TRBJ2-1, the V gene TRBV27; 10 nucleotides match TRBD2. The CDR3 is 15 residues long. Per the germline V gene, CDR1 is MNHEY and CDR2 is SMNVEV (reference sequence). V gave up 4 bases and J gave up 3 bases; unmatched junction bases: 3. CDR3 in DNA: TGTGCCAGCAGTTCAGCGGGGGGGTACTACAATGAGCAGTTCTTC. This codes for CASSSAGGYYNEQFF.

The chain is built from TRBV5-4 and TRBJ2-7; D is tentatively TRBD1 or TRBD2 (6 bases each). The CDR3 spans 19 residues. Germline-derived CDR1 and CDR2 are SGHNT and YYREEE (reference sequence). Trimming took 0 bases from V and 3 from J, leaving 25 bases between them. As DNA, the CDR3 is TGTGCCAGCAGCTTGGCCTTGTTACGGGGGCCGACCGCTAACTACGAGCAGTACTTC. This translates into CASSLALLRGPTANYEQYF.

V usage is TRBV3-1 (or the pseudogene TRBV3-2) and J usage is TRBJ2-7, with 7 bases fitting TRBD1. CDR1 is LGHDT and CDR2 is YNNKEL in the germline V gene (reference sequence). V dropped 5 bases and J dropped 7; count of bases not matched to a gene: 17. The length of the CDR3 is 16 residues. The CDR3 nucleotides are TGTGCCAGCAGCGTAAACCTGGGACAGCAAAGGGGGGAGCAGTACTTC. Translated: CASSVNLGQQRGEQYF.

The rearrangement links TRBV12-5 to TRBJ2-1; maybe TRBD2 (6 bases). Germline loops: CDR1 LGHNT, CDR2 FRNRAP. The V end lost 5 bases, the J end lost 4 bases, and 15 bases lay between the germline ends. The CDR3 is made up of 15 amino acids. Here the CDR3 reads CASGSGRPLYNEQFF. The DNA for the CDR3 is TGTGCTAGTGGTAGTGGGAGGCCCTTATACAATGAGCAGTTCTTC.

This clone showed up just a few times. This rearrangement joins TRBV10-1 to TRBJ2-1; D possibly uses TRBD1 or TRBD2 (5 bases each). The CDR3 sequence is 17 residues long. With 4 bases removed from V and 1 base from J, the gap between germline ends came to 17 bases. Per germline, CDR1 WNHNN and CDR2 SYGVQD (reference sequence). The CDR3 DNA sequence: TGCGCCAGCAGTGCCTACGGGGCGGCTTTTTCCTACAATGAGCAGTTCTTC. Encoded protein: CASSAYGAAFSYNEQFF.

In DNA form, the CDR3 reads TGTGCCAGTAGTATAGGAGGCAGGGTGGAGGGAGCTGAAGCTTTCTTT. This sequence encodes CASSIGGRVEGAEAFF. The chain links TRBV19 to TRBJ1-1; possibly TRBD1 for D (5 bases). Trimming shortened V by 1 base and J by 6 bases, and 18 bases separated the two germline ends. The length of the CDR3 is 16 residues. CDR1 is LNHDA, CDR2 SQIVND, per germline (reference sequence). Drawing the rest from reference TRBV19 and TRBJ1-1, the complete variable domain is DGGITQSPKYLFRKEGQNVTLSCEQNLNHDAMYWYRQDPGQGLRLIYYSQIVNDFQKGDIAEGYSVSREKKESFPLTVTSAQKNPTAFYLCASSIGGRVEGAEAFFGQGTRLTVV.